The 25 T cell receptor beta chains below were found in one sample sequenced in a study of shared clonotypes between healthy human individuals. Sequenced by immunoSEQ multiplex PCR; TCRdb stores in-frame clones only, minus some. The table has around 2.1 million clones, about 94% seen once. The sequenced material came from naive CD4+ T cells sorted from blood. Subset reported: CD45RA+ positively selected. The receptors stem from a man in his late teens or twenties in good health.

This chain uses TRBV7-2 with TRBJ1-4, with 8 nucleotides matching TRBD1. This CDR3 region has 14 residues. V dropped 4 bases and J dropped 6; count of bases not matched to a gene: 4. Germline V gene sequence: CDR1 SGHTA, CDR2 FQGNSA. The CDR3 nucleotides are TGTGCCAGCAGCTCCAGGGGGCGTGATGAAAAACTGTTTTTT. It specifies CASSSRGRDEKLFF.

The CDR3 protein is CASSRGTGVNSPLHF. The CDR3, as DNA: TGTGCCAGCTCACGCGGGACAGGGGTAAATTCACCCCTCCACTTT. The chain joins TRBV18 to TRBJ1-6; 10 nucleotides align to TRBD1. The CDR3 spans 15 residues. The J segment lost 7 bases and the V segment lost 4 bases, leaving 4 bases of the junction unmatched. CDR1 KGHSH and CDR2 LQKENI come from the germline V gene.

The V gene is TRBV2, the J gene TRBJ2-7; no firm D call. The CDR3 is 12 residues long. Per germline, CDR1 SNHLY and CDR2 FYNNEI. Trimming shortened V by 8 bases and J by 5 bases, and 13 bases separated the two germline ends. This chain's CDR3 is CASRPRSHEQYF. CDR3 DNA: TGTGCCAGCCGGCCCCGTAGCCACGAGCAGTACTTC.

V is TRBV6-5 and J is TRBJ1-6; 7 nucleotides agree with TRBD1. CDR1 and CDR2 from the germline V gene are MNHEY and SVGAGI. Trimming removed 9 bases from V and 8 bases from J; junction bases left unmatched: 7. The length of the CDR3 is 13 residues. The CDR3 here is CASRGTAHSPLHF. DNA of the CDR3: TGTGCCAGTAGGGGGACAGCCCATTCACCCCTCCACTTT.

Of note for this clone: Other DNA sequences from this sample encode an identical CDR3 as well. The J gene is TRBJ2-7, the V gene TRBV5-1; 14 bases match TRBD2. The germline V gene has CDR1 SGHRS and CDR2 YFSETQ. The CDR3 has 15 amino acids. Unmatched junction bases numbered 4, after V lost 4 bases and J lost 4 bases. The DNA of the CDR3 is TGCGCCAGCAGCCGCGGGACTAGCGGGAGTTACGAGCAGTACTTC. This encodes CASSRGTSGSYEQYF.

This clone has a single count. The chain employs TRBV13 and TRBJ1-4; unclear D gene. Germline lookup yields CDR1 PRHDT and CDR2 FYEKMQ (reference sequence). This CDR3 region has 15 residues. Trimming removed 0 bases at V and 8 bases at J, with 13 bases between. CDR3 sequence reads: CASSLGTTFGEKLFF. The CDR3 nucleotides read TGTGCCAGCAGCTTAGGGACGACCTTTGGGGAAAAACTGTTTTTT.

Comment on this clone: This specimen includes other DNA sequences encoding the same CDR3. The chain carries TRBV20-1 and TRBJ2-3; D is ambiguous. Germline lookup yields CDR1 DFQATT and CDR2 SNEGSKA (reference sequence). The CDR3 sequence is 11 residues long. V lost 3 bases and J lost 2, with 3 bases in between. CDR3 in DNA: TGCAGTGCTAGCCCCACAGATACGCAGTATTTT. This codes for CSASPTDTQYF.

This chain uses TRBV30 with TRBJ1-4; tentative D call: TRBD1 (5 bases). V dropped 5 bases and J dropped 7 bases, with 14 bases sitting between them. The CDR3 sequence is 13 residues long. Germline-derived CDR1 and CDR2 are GTSNPN and SVGIG (reference sequence). The CDR3 region has the DNA TGTGCCTGGGGGGGAATAATGGGTGAAAAACTGTTTTTT. It is translated as CAWGGIMGEKLFF.

This rearrangement joins TRBV11-1 to TRBJ2-7; the match to TRBD1 covers 11 bases. This CDR3 spans 13 amino acids. Per germline, CDR1 SGHAT and CDR2 FQDESV (reference sequence). Trimming cost V 5 bases and J 5 bases; bases outside gene matches: 2. The CDR3 sequence: CASSPDRGHEQYF. DNA for the CDR3: TGTGCCAGCAGCCCGGACAGGGGGCACGAGCAGTACTTC.

This clone was picked up one time. The chain has TRBV10-3 and TRBJ2-1, with D perhaps matching TRBD2 (6 bases). Per the germline V gene, CDR1 is ENHRY and CDR2 is SYGVKD. The CDR3 sequence is 15 residues long. Trimming pared 3 bases from V and 4 bases from J, leaving 13 bases between. The CDR3 is CAISDRGSPYNEQFF. The CDR3 bases are TGTGCCATCAGTGATCGGGGGAGCCCATACAATGAGCAGTTCTTC.

V and J are TRBV11-2 and TRBJ1-4; D unclear. V was cut by 5 bases and J by 8 bases, with 18 bases left in between. CDR1 is SGHAT and CDR2 is FQNNGV in the germline V gene. The CDR3 is 15 amino acids. The chain's CDR3 is CASSPRIGEDEKLFF. In DNA form, the CDR3 reads TGTGCCAGCAGCCCTAGAATAGGAGAAGACGAAAAACTGTTTTTT. The full variable domain, rest sourced from reference TRBV11-2 and TRBJ1-4, is EAGVAQSPRYKIIEKRQSVAFWCNPISGHATLYWYQQILGQGPKLLIQFQNNGVVDDSQLPKDRFSAERLKGVDSTLKIQPAKLEDSAVYLCASSPRIGEDEKLFFGSGTQLSVL.

V gene TRBV6-4 combines with J gene TRBJ2-1; D is ambiguous. Trimming removed 3 bases at V and 8 bases at J, with 14 bases between. Germline CDR1 reads MRHNA; CDR2 reads SNTAGT. The CDR3 is 14 residues long. This CDR3 is CASSENGLEYEQFF. The DNA of the CDR3 is TGTGCCAGCAGTGAGAATGGGTTGGAGTATGAGCAGTTCTTC.

V usage is TRBV20-1 and J usage is TRBJ1-2; D possibly corresponds to TRBD1 (6 bases). This CDR3 contains 11 residues. CDR1 and CDR2 (germline): DFQATT, SNEGSKA (reference sequence). V was trimmed by 7 bases and J by 7 bases, leaving 13 bases between them. In DNA, the CDR3 is TGCAGTGATTTCCGGGACACTGGCTACACCTTC. It specifies CSDFRDTGYTF.

The chain uses TRBV7-3 and TRBJ2-2, with D possibly matching TRBD2 (6 bases). The germline CDR1 and CDR2 sequences are SGHTA and FQGTGA. Trimming pared 3 bases from V and 4 bases from J, leaving 12 bases between. The CDR3 consists of 15 residues. In nucleotides, the CDR3 is TGTGCCAGCAGCTTCCCTTTGGGGGGCACCGGGGAGCTGTTTTTT. It specifies CASSFPLGGTGELFF.

The genes are TRBV5-1 and TRBJ2-3; TRBD2 agrees at 7 bases. This CDR3 spans 14 amino acids. Losses at the gene ends were 2 bases for V and 2 bases for J; bases not matched to a gene: 2. Germline V CDR1 and CDR2: SGHRS, YFSETQ. The CDR3 protein is CASSFTSATDTQYF. In DNA form, the CDR3 reads TGCGCCAGCAGCTTCACTAGCGCCACAGATACGCAGTATTTT.

The rearrangement uses TRBV5-6 and TRBJ2-6, with unresolved D. This CDR3 is 14 amino acids long. With 2 bases removed from V and 1 base from J, the gap between germline ends came to 4 bases. From germline, CDR1 is SGHDT and CDR2 YYEEEE. The CDR3 region is CASSLRSGANVLTF. The CDR3 DNA sequence: TGTGCCAGCAGCTTACGGTCTGGGGCCAACGTCCTGACTTTC.

The V call is TRBV19, the J call TRBJ1-2, with unresolved D. The CDR3 covers 13 residues. Trimming stripped 3 bases from V and 3 bases from J, with 8 bases between. The germline V gene encodes CDR1 LNHDA and CDR2 SQIVND (reference sequence). Here the CDR3 DNA reads TGTGCCAGTAGTATTAGTACAGACTATGGCTACACCTTC. This encodes CASSISTDYGYTF.

To note about this clone: Other DNA sequences in the same sample also yield this CDR3. CDR3: CAISESGTGAYEQYF. As DNA, the CDR3 is TGTGCCATCAGTGAGTCGGGGACAGGCGCCTACGAGCAGTACTTC. The rearrangement uses TRBV10-3 and TRBJ2-7, with TRBD1 matching over 8 bases. The CDR3 is 15 residues long. Trimming cost V 0 bases and J 2 bases; bases outside gene matches: 3. The germline V gene encodes CDR1 ENHRY and CDR2 SYGVKD.

J is TRBJ1-1 and V is TRBV28; D gene ambiguous. The CDR3 loop spans 12 amino acids. CDR1 MDHEN and CDR2 SYDVKM come from the germline V gene. The V end lost 2 bases, the J end lost 5 bases, and 6 bases lay between the germline ends. The CDR3 nucleotides are TGTGCCAGCAGTTTAGGGCAGACTGAAGCTTTCTTT. It codes for CASSLGQTEAFF.

Comments on this clone: Different DNA sequences within this sample yield the same CDR3. The rearrangement links TRBV10-3 to TRBJ1-2; no definite D call. Trimming shortened V by 0 bases and J by 0 bases, and 2 bases separated the two germline ends. Germline CDR1 ENHRY, CDR2 SYGVKD. This CDR3 contains 13 residues. The CDR3 nucleotides are TGTGCCATCAGTGAGTCTCCTAACTATGGCTACACCTTC. Translated, it gives CAISESPNYGYTF.

Written as DNA, the CDR3 is TGTGCCAGCAGCTTAAATGGCTTGGCTGGGGAGCTGTTTTTT. This gives the protein CASSLNGLAGELFF. This chain connects TRBV7-8 to TRBJ2-2; D is undetermined. The CDR3 loop spans 14 amino acids. Per the germline V gene, CDR1 is SGHVS and CDR2 is FQNEAQ. V was clipped by 2 bases and J by 8 bases, with 12 bases between them.

The CDR3 coding sequence is TGTGCCAGCAGCGCAGGGGGCATGTACGAGCAGTACTTC. As protein: CASSAGGMYEQYF. The chain uses TRBV6-6 and TRBJ2-5; 8 bases agree with TRBD1. The tail of the sequence fits TRBJ2-7 better, so the J call may be wrong. The CDR3 has 13 amino acids. Germline-derived CDR1 and CDR2 are MNHNY and SVGAGI (reference sequence).

V and J are TRBV19 and TRBJ1-4; a weak D match, TRBD1 (5 bases). The CDR3 runs to 17 residues. With 8 bases removed from V and 0 bases from J, the gap between germline ends came to 19 bases. Germline loops: CDR1 LNHDA, CDR2 SQIVND (reference sequence). The DNA for the CDR3 is TGTGCCAGTCACACACGAAGGGACGGTGCAACTAATGAAAAACTGTTTTTT. Translated: CASHTRRDGATNEKLFF.

The sample holds one count of this clone. The chain uses TRBV19 and TRBJ2-5; possibly TRBD1 for D (5 bases). Germline V lookup: CDR1 LNHDA, CDR2 SQIVND (reference sequence). Trimming left V 0 bases short and J 9 bases short, with 17 bases between. The CDR3 is 15 amino acids. The CDR3 region is CASSIDLVTRVAQYF. In DNA form, the CDR3 reads TGTGCCAGTAGTATAGATCTTGTTACCAGGGTGGCCCAGTACTTC. The whole variable domain, remainder taken from reference TRBV19 and TRBJ2-5, is DGGITQSPKYLFRKEGQNVTLSCEQNLNHDAMYWYRQDPGQGLRLIYYSQIVNDFQKGDIAEGYSVSREKKESFPLTVTSAQKNPTAFYLCASSIDLVTRVAQYFGPGTRLLVL.

The chain employs TRBV6-1 and TRBJ2-5; unclear D gene. Between the trimmed V and J ends, which lost 1 base and 7 bases, there was a span of 10 bases. Germline assignment: CDR1 MNHNS and CDR2 SASEGT. The CDR3 runs to 13 residues. CDR3 coding DNA: TGTGCCAGCAGTGAAGTGGTCCTGGGGACCCAGTACTTC. This gives the protein CASSEVVLGTQYF.